There are a few counts of the clone carrying this T cell receptor beta chain. Its antigen is undetermined. This sample was included in a study of blood T cells in healthy people across ages. Overall study results and limits: Long-lived donors had more naive CD4+ cells and higher diversity than aged donors.

A second about 6 to 12 cycle PCR used barcoded and J-beta primers. Every single cDNA molecule received a tag from a template-switch adaptor with 12 random nucleotides. The yield of each sample was at least 2.5 million CDR3-containing paired-end reads. MiXCR was run by TCRdb on the 5' RACE reads, yielding one entry per CDR3 protein. The sample holds about 800,000 distinct CDR3 sequences; around a quarter are singletons and the top ten take roughly 3.8%. The germline V gene has CDR1 KGHSY and CDR2 FQNENV. CDR3 size: 14 residues. The V end was cut by 4 bases, the J end by 5 bases, with 12 bases between. These data are also associated with another study on T cells of mothers and their children.

The sequenced material came from blood. This TCR came from a boy between 10 and 17 years old in good health. J is TRBJ2-1 and V is TRBV16; D is perhaps TRBD2 (6 bases). This CDR3 is CASSRQRADNEQFF. Here the CDR3 DNA reads TGTGCCAGCAGCCGACAGCGGGCTGACAATGAGCAGTTCTTC.